This note documents a single T cell receptor (beta chain) sequence. Its antigen is unknown. Random hexamers were used to reverse transcribe an amount of roughly 0.45 to 1 ug RNA. Amplification of TCR beta CDR3 across 54 Vbeta and 13 Jbeta was performed with immunoSEQ multiplex PCR. One entry per CDR3 protein results from TCRdb running MiXCR on the immunoSEQ multiplex PCR reads. Of about 210,000 distinct CDR3 sequences listed, approximately 93% are singletons. CDR3 size: 14 residues. Germline V lookup: CDR1 SQVTM, CDR2 ANQGSEA. V lost 1 base and J 4 bases, leaving 13 bases between the germline ends. The data are from a study of CD8 T cells in Susac syndrome. Study-wide results and limits: The study recognized that the number of individuals in its TCR sequencing and HLA analysis was relatively small.

TCR beta sequencing was performed on blood CD8+ and CD4+ T cells. While CD8+ and CD4+ T cells were isolated negatively, TEMRA cells were enriched by FACS. The gene calls are TRBV29-1 and TRBJ1-2; a possible D gene is TRBD1 (6 bases). The sequence was collected from a human donor in good health. Sequenced material: CD4+ T cells from PBMCs. CDR3 nucleotide sequence: TGCAGCGTTGAAGCAGGGGACCAAGCCTATGGCTACACCTTC. Translation gives CSVEAGDQAYGYTF.